This TCR beta chain was identified during a study of Ad26.COV2.S vaccination and SARS-CoV-2 variants. At the level of the study: As a participant in COV1001, the donor was in the Ad26.COV2.S trial arm. Dosing was one shot or two shots 56 days apart.

The CDR3 contains 17 residues. V was clipped by 5 bases and J by 2 bases; unmatched bases: 11. Germline CDR1 and CDR2: LNHDA and SQIVND (reference sequence). Treatment denoted: around 19 received Ad26.COV2.S at low or high dose, single or two shots; roughly five received placebo; per-sample allocation not given. Sampling happened 63 days after the first vaccine or placebo injection. Libraries were prepared by immunoSEQ multiplex PCR; TCRdb keeps only in-frame clonotypes and omits some of them. The table shows around 370,000 clones, with 70% to 90% occurring only once. The sequenced sample was peripheral blood, obtained in a trial of Ad26.COV2.S vaccine versus placebo. The genes are TRBV19 and TRBJ1-5; 8 bases align to TRBD1. The receptor's source is a person aged 18-60 years who received the Ad26.COV2.S COVID-19 vaccine or a placebo. This chain's CDR3 is CASSAQDRDRGNQPQHF. CDR3 sequence (DNA): TGTGCCAGTAGTGCACAGGACAGGGATCGTGGCAATCAGCCCCAGCATTTT.